Sequencing of this T cell receptor beta chain was carried out in a study of vaccination effects on CD4 cells after COVID-19. The repertoire was sequenced with immunoSEQ multiplex PCR; TCRdb's copy has only in-frame clones and lacks some. The profile shows tens of thousands of clones, around two thirds of them singletons. Upon completion of roughly ten days in culture, CD4+ T cells were isolated. Of the BNT162b2 and mRNA-1273 vaccines, participants received two doses of one or the other. As for this clone: Its antigen is unknown.

The CDR3 is 17 amino acids. V shed 2 bases, J shed 1 base, and the junction held 6 bases outside the gene matches. In germline, CDR1 is WNHNN, CDR2 SYGVQD (reference sequence). Sequenced material: CD4+ T cells from PBMCs cultured without peptide, taken after COVID-19 vaccination. This receptor was obtained from a human donor who received a COVID-19 vaccine. The chain combines TRBV10-1 with TRBJ1-3; 9 bases are a match to TRBD1. CDR3 protein: CASSERTGTGSGNTIYF. CDR3 in DNA: TGCGCCAGCAGTGAGAGAACCGGGACAGGGTCTGGAAACACCATATATTTT.